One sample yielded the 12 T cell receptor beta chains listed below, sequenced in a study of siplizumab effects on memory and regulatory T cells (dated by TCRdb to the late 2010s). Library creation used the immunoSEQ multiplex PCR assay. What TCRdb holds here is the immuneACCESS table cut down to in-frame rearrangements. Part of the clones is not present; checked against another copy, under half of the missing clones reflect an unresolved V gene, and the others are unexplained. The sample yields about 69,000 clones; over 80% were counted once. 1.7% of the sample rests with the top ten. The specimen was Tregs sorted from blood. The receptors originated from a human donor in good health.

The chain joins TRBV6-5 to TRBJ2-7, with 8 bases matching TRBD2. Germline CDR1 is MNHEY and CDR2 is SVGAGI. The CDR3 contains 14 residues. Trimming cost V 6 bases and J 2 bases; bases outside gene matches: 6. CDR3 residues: CASSLGLATYEQYF. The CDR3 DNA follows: TGTGCCAGCAGCCTCGGACTAGCTACCTACGAGCAGTACTTC.

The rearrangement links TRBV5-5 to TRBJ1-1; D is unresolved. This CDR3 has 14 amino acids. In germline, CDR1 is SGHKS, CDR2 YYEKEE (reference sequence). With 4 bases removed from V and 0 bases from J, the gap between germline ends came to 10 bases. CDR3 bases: TGTGCCAGCAGCCGCCAACAGCTGAACACTGAAGCTTTCTTT. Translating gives CASSRQQLNTEAFF.

The chain's CDR3 is CASSRTSGRVSSYNEQFF. The CDR3 nucleotides are TGCGCCAGCAGCCGGACTAGCGGGAGGGTGAGCTCCTACAATGAGCAGTTCTTC. The V and J genes are TRBV5-1 and TRBJ2-1; 15 positions match TRBD2. V trimming: 4 bases; J trimming: 0 bases; junction bases outside the gene matches: 5. Looked up from germline, CDR1 is SGHRS and CDR2 is YFSETQ. This CDR3 is 18 amino acids long.

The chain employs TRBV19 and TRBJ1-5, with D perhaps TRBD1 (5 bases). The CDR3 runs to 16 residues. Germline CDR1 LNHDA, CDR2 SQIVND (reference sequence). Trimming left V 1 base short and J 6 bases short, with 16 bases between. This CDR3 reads CASSIVRDGQGQPQHF. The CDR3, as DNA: TGTGCCAGTAGTATAGTCAGGGATGGGCAGGGTCAGCCCCAGCATTTT.

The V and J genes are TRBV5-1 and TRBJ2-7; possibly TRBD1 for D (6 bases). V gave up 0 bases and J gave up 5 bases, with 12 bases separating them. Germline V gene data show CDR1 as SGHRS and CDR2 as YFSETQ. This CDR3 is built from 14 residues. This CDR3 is CASSLETGKDEQYF. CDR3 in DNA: TGCGCCAGCAGCTTGGAAACAGGGAAGGACGAGCAGTACTTC.

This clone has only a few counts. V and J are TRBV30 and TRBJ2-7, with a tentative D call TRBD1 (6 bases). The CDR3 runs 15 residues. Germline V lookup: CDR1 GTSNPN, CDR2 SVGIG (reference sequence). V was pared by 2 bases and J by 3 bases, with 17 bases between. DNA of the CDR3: TGTGCCTGGAGTCGCCCAGGGGCGCAGGGCTACGAGCAGTACTTC. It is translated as CAWSRPGAQGYEQYF.

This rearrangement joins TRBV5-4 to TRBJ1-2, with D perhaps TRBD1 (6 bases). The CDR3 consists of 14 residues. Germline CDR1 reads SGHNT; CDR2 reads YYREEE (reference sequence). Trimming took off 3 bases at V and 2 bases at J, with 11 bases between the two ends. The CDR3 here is CASSWGQLNYGYTF. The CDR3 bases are TGTGCCAGCAGCTGGGGACAACTCAACTATGGCTACACCTTC.

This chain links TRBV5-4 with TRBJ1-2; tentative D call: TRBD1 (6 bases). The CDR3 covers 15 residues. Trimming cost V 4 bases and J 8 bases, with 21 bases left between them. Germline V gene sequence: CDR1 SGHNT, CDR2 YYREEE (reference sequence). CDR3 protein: CASSGVGQGRWGYTF. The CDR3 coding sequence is TGTGCCAGCAGCGGAGTAGGGCAGGGGCGCTGGGGCTACACCTTC. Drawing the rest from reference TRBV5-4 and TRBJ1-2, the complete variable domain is ETGVTQSPTHLIKTRGQQVTLRCSSQSGHNTVSWYQQALGQGPQFIFQYYREEENGRGNFPPRFSGLQFPNYSSELNVNALELDDSALYLCASSGVGQGRWGYTFGSGTRLTVV.

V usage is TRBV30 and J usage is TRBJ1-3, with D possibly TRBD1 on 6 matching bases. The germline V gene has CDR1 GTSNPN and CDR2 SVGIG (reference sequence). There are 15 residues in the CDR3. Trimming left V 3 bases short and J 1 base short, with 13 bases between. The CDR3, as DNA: TGTGCCTGGAGGACACCGGGGACATCTGGAAACACCATATATTTT. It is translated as CAWRTPGTSGNTIYF.

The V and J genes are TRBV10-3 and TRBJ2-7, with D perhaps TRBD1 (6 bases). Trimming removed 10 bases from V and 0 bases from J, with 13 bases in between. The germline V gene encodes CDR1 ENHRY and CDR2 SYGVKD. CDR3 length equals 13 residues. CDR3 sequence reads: CATEDRLSYEQYF. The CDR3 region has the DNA TGTGCCACCGAAGACAGGCTCTCCTACGAGCAGTACTTC.

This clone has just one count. The CDR3 sequence is CASNAGGTEAFF. For the CDR3, the DNA is TGTGCCAGCAACGCAGGGGGCACTGAAGCTTTCTTT. The chain recombines TRBV2 with TRBJ1-1; 7 bases are shared with TRBD1. V dropped 7 bases and J dropped 4; count of bases not matched to a gene: 3. Germline V CDR1 and CDR2: SNHLY, FYNNEI. This CDR3 has 12 residues. The full variable domain, rest sourced from reference TRBV2 and TRBJ1-1, is EPEVTQTPSHQVTQMGQEVILRCVPISNHLYFYWYRQILGQKVEFLVSFYNNEISEKSEIFDDQFSVERPDGSNFTLKIRSTKLEDSAMYFCASNAGGTEAFFGQGTRLTVV.

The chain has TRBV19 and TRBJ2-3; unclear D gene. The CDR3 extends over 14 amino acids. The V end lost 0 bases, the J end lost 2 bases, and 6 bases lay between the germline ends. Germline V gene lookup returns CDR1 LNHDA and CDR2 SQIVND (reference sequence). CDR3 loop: CASSIDRITDTQYF. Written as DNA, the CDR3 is TGTGCCAGTAGTATAGATCGTATCACAGATACGCAGTATTTT.